Following are 30 T cell receptor beta chains from one sample sequenced in a study of blood T cell repertoires in COVID-19. Sequencing used immunoSEQ multiplex PCR; TCRdb keeps in-frame clones, though not all of them. The data hold 85,000 to 100,000 clones, with 84% observed a single time. Sequenced input: peripheral blood. The receptors derive from a human donor in a cohort sampled during active COVID-19.

V gene TRBV10-3 combines with J gene TRBJ2-5, with TRBD2 matching over 7 bases. CDR1 and CDR2 (germline): ENHRY, SYGVKD. V trimming: 9 bases; J trimming: 7 bases; junction bases outside the gene matches: 5. The CDR3 is 11 residues long. CDR3 coding DNA: TGTGCCATAGGACTAGGAACGACCCAGTACTTC. Protein product: CAIGLGTTQYF.

This chain uses TRBV3-1 (or the pseudogene TRBV3-2) with TRBJ2-7, with TRBD1 identical over 9 bases. The J segment lost 2 bases and the V segment lost 3 bases, leaving 2 bases of the junction unmatched. The V gene's germline CDR1 is LGHDT and CDR2 YNNKEL (reference sequence). There are 14 residues in the CDR3. This chain's CDR3 is CASSHTGGAYEQYF. The CDR3 DNA follows: TGTGCCAGCAGCCACACAGGGGGCGCCTACGAGCAGTACTTC.

The chain joins TRBV29-1 to TRBJ1-2; 7 bases align to TRBD1. Losses at the gene ends were 3 bases for V and 5 bases for J; bases not matched to a gene: 9. This CDR3 has 14 residues. CDR1 and CDR2 from the germline V gene are SQVTM and ANQGSEA. CDR3 protein: CSVDKRGQPYGYTF. CDR3 sequence (DNA): TGCAGCGTTGATAAACGGGGACAGCCGTATGGCTACACCTTC.

The rearrangement links TRBV6-4 to TRBJ2-3; perhaps TRBD2 as D (6 bases). The CDR3 totals 17 residues. Germline loops: CDR1 MRHNA, CDR2 SNTAGT. Trimming removed 1 base from V and 0 bases from J, with 14 bases in between. In DNA, the CDR3 is TGTGCCAGCAGTGACTTTTGTAGCGGAATTAGCACAGATACGCAGTATTTT. Translating gives CASSDFCSGISTDTQYF.

The CDR3 here is CASSFRGPPYEQYF. CDR3 in DNA: TGTGCCAGCAGCTTCAGGGGGCCCCCCTACGAGCAGTACTTC. The gene calls are TRBV28 and TRBJ2-7; TRBD1 matches at 8 bases. V shed 6 bases, J shed 2 bases, and the junction held 6 bases outside the gene matches. The CDR3 sequence is 14 residues long. Germline assignment: CDR1 MDHEN and CDR2 SYDVKM.

The rearrangement uses TRBV3-1 (or the pseudogene TRBV3-2) and TRBJ2-5, with 7 bases that match TRBD1. The CDR3 has 13 residues. J gave up 5 bases and V 0 bases, and 0 bases lay outside the gene matches. Per germline, CDR1 LGHDT and CDR2 YNNKEL (reference sequence). In DNA form, the CDR3 reads TGTGCCAGCAGCCAAGAACAGGGGGAGACCCAGTACTTC. Its translation is CASSQEQGETQYF.

V is TRBV2 and J is TRBJ1-1; TRBD1 matches at 12 bases. Unmatched junction bases numbered 15, after V lost 6 bases and J lost 1 base. Germline lookup yields CDR1 SNHLY and CDR2 FYNNEI. This CDR3 spans 19 amino acids. This CDR3 reads CASRVTGTGGIVSNTEAFF. The CDR3, as DNA: TGTGCCAGCAGGGTTACCGGGACAGGGGGCATTGTTTCGAACACTGAAGCTTTCTTT.

The rearrangement links TRBV21-1 to TRBJ2-2; the table gives TRBD2 as D, unverified against the DNA. TRBV21-1 is deemed a pseudogene. This CDR3 is built from 15 residues. In nucleotides, the CDR3 is TGTGCCAGCAGCAGGTTCTGGGAGGACACCGGGGAGCTGTTTTTT. Amino acids: CASSRFWEDTGELFF.

This clone was seen only a few times. V is TRBV6-2 or TRBV6-3 and J is TRBJ1-5; D possibly corresponds to TRBD1 (5 bases). The CDR3 has 21 amino acids. Germline V gene data show CDR1 as MNHEY and CDR2 as SVGEGT. Trimming took off 6 bases at V and 4 bases at J, with 34 bases between the two ends. The CDR3, as DNA: TGTGCCAGCAGCGAGCTCCTAGGAATCTCCAGGGTGGCCCACTTAAATCAGCCCCAGCATTTT. Amino acid sequence: CASSELLGISRVAHLNQPQHF.

This sequence joins TRBV6-1 and TRBJ2-7, with 7 bases aligning to TRBD2. The V gene's germline CDR1 is MNHNS and CDR2 SASEGT. V shed 3 bases and J 3 bases; nucleotides not matched to a gene: 5. CDR3 length equals 14 residues. The CDR3 protein is CASSEAGRGYEQYF. Here the CDR3 DNA reads TGTGCCAGCAGTGAGGCAGGGAGGGGCTACGAGCAGTACTTC.

The J gene is TRBJ2-1, the V gene TRBV5-4, with 14 bases lining up with TRBD2. The V gene's germline CDR1 is SGHNT and CDR2 YYREEE (reference sequence). This CDR3 has 16 residues. The V segment lost 1 base and the J segment 6 bases; nucleotides outside the gene matches: 3. The CDR3 region is CASSLFGTSGGNEQFF. The DNA of the CDR3 is TGTGCCAGCAGCTTGTTCGGGACTAGCGGGGGCAATGAGCAGTTCTTC.

This clone came up once. This chain links TRBV19 with TRBJ1-2; TRBD1 aligns across 8 bases. Germline CDR1 and CDR2: LNHDA and SQIVND (reference sequence). With V trimmed by 6 bases and J by 4 bases, 4 bases remained unmatched. The CDR3 extends over 13 amino acids. The CDR3: CASRTGQGYGYTF. DNA for the CDR3: TGTGCCAGTAGGACTGGACAGGGCTATGGCTACACCTTC.

The chain recombines TRBV7-9 with TRBJ2-3, with TRBD2 matching over 7 bases. Germline V gene lookup returns CDR1 SEHNR and CDR2 FQNEAQ (reference sequence). With 4 bases clipped from V and 6 bases from J, the junction kept 10 bases outside the gene matches. This CDR3 spans 15 amino acids. CDR3 DNA: TGTGCCAGCAGCTCCGGGCCGGGGGGAAGGGATACGCAGTATTTT. Translated, it gives CASSSGPGGRDTQYF.

V is TRBV29-1 and J is TRBJ2-5, with 7 nucleotides matching TRBD2. The germline V gene encodes CDR1 SQVTM and CDR2 ANQGSEA. V shed 4 bases and J 1 base; nucleotides not matched to a gene: 6. The length of the CDR3 is 14 residues. The CDR3 protein is CSVVREGGQETQYF. CDR3 nucleotides: TGCAGCGTTGTCAGGGAGGGAGGCCAAGAGACCCAGTACTTC.

Note on this clone: Other DNA sequences from this sample encode an identical CDR3 as well. The J gene is TRBJ1-1, the V gene TRBV2, with 11 bases that match TRBD1. This CDR3 has 14 amino acids. The germline gives CDR1 SNHLY, CDR2 FYNNEI. Germline trimming cut 6 bases from V and 2 bases from J; bases unmatched to any gene: 2. The CDR3, as DNA: TGTGCCAGCAGCGGACAGGGGGCAAACACTGAAGCTTTCTTT. Translated: CASSGQGANTEAFF.

The chain combines TRBV7-2 with TRBJ2-3; 10 bases agree with TRBD2. Germline V gene lookup returns CDR1 SGHTA and CDR2 FQGNSA. The length of the CDR3 is 16 residues. V gave up 4 bases and J gave up 3 bases; unmatched junction bases: 7. The DNA of the CDR3 is TGTGCCAGCAGCTCAACTAGCGGGGTACGAACAGATACGCAGTATTTT. Translation: CASSSTSGVRTDTQYF.

Notes on this clone: The sample has other DNA sequences that encode this CDR3 too. The J gene is TRBJ1-1, the V gene TRBV5-1, with D maybe TRBD1 (5 bases). The CDR3 length is 14 residues. CDR1 SGHRS and CDR2 YFSETQ come from the germline V gene. The V gene lost 0 bases and the J gene lost 0 bases, with 6 bases spanning the gap. The CDR3 DNA reads TGCGCCAGCAGCTTGGGGGGCATGAACACTGAAGCTTTCTTT. Translating it yields CASSLGGMNTEAFF.

The chain couples TRBV18 to TRBJ1-3, with TRBD1 as a possible D gene (6 bases). Germline CDR1 is KGHSH and CDR2 is LQKENI. V was trimmed by 4 bases and J by 2 bases, leaving 15 bases between them. This CDR3 is built from 16 residues. The DNA for the CDR3 is TGTGCCAGCTCACTTGCACAACAGGGAACTGGAAACACCATATATTTT. Its translation is CASSLAQQGTGNTIYF.

This chain joins TRBV3-1 (or the pseudogene TRBV3-2) and TRBJ1-6; TRBD1 might be the D (5 bases). This CDR3 has 14 residues. From germline, CDR1 is LGHDT and CDR2 YNNKEL (reference sequence). V gave up 0 bases and J gave up 10 bases, with 10 bases separating them. The CDR3 coding sequence is TGTGCCAGCAGCCAAGATTGGCGGGACTCACCCCTCCACTTT. Protein product: CASSQDWRDSPLHF.

The chain links TRBV18 to TRBJ2-5; 9 bases match TRBD1. The germline CDR1 and CDR2 sequences are KGHSH and LQKENI. The V and J ends lost 4 bases and 5 bases, in that order; junction bases with no gene match: 8. The CDR3 runs to 15 residues. The CDR3 here is CASSRNKGQGETQYF. The DNA for the CDR3 is TGTGCCAGCTCACGAAACAAAGGACAGGGGGAGACCCAGTACTTC.

The chain carries TRBV27 and TRBJ1-2; TRBD1 might be the D (6 bases). CDR1 is MNHEY and CDR2 is SMNVEV in the germline V gene (reference sequence). V lost 1 base to trimming and J lost 6 bases, with 9 bases between them. The CDR3 has 13 residues. In nucleotides, the CDR3 is TGTGCCAGCAGTTTATTCCCAGGGGATGGCTACACCTTC. Its protein product is CASSLFPGDGYTF.

The chain recombines TRBV10-3 with TRBJ2-5; D perhaps matches TRBD1 (6 bases). CDR1 and CDR2 from the germline V gene are ENHRY and SYGVKD. The CDR3 loop spans 17 amino acids. Trimming left V 3 bases short and J 0 bases short, with 17 bases between. The CDR3 DNA reads TGTGCCATCAGTGACAGGGGCTCCGCCGCGTACCAAGAGACCCAGTACTTC. This encodes CAISDRGSAAYQETQYF.

The chain combines TRBV5-1 with TRBJ1-1; TRBD1 is a possible D gene (6 bases). CDR3 length equals 14 residues. Per the germline V gene, CDR1 is SGHRS and CDR2 is YFSETQ. V dropped 4 bases and J dropped 3 bases, with 13 bases sitting between them. CDR3 DNA sequence: TGCGCCAGCAGCACGGGGGGCGCGGACACTGAAGCTTTCTTT. Translating gives CASSTGGADTEAFF.

The chain is built from TRBV5-4 and TRBJ1-1; D is perhaps TRBD1 (6 bases). Germline V gene lookup returns CDR1 SGHNT and CDR2 YYREEE (reference sequence). V was shortened by 4 bases and J by 5 bases, with 18 bases between the two germline ends. This CDR3 has 15 residues. The CDR3 DNA sequence: TGTGCCAGCAGCCGTAACCCTCAACAGGGTACTGAAGCTTTCTTT. It translates to CASSRNPQQGTEAFF. The complete variable domain, with remaining parts taken from reference TRBV5-4 and TRBJ1-1, reads ETGVTQSPTHLIKTRGQQVTLRCSSQSGHNTVSWYQQALGQGPQFIFQYYREEENGRGNFPPRFSGLQFPNYSSELNVNALELDDSALYLCASSRNPQQGTEAFFGQGTRLTVV.

The rearrangement links TRBV6-5 to TRBJ2-7; D unresolved. With 0 bases removed from V and 3 bases from J, the gap between germline ends came to 15 bases. The CDR3 is 16 residues long. Looked up from germline, CDR1 is MNHEY and CDR2 is SVGAGI. As DNA, the CDR3 is TGTGCCAGCAGTTACTCTAATCCCCGACTGAGCTACGAGCAGTACTTC. Protein product: CASSYSNPRLSYEQYF.

The chain has TRBV7-3 and TRBJ2-2; 7 positions match TRBD2. Germline trimming cut 3 bases from V and 3 bases from J; bases unmatched to any gene: 7. CDR1 is SGHTA and CDR2 is FQGTGA in the germline V gene. There are 16 residues in the CDR3. Written as DNA, the CDR3 is TGTGCCAGCAGCTTGTCGGCAGGGAGGGACACCGGGGAGCTGTTTTTT. Translation gives CASSLSAGRDTGELFF. Variable domain in full (rest from reference TRBV7-3 and TRBJ2-2): GAGVSQTPSNKVTEKGKYVELRCDPISGHTALYWYRQSLGQGPEFLIYFQGTGAADDSGLPNDRFFAVRPEGSVSTLKIQRTERGDSAVYLCASSLSAGRDTGELFFGEGSRLTVL.

This sequence joins TRBV3-1 (or the pseudogene TRBV3-2) and TRBJ1-6; D remains unclear. In germline, CDR1 is LGHDT, CDR2 YNNKEL (reference sequence). V lost 7 bases to trimming and J lost 13 bases, with 11 bases between them. The CDR3 sequence is 11 residues long. This chain's CDR3 is CASKKSGPLHF. DNA of the CDR3: TGTGCCAGCAAAAAGTCCGGTCCCCTCCACTTT.

The chain joins TRBV18 to TRBJ2-7; 9 bases line up with TRBD1. Looked up from germline, CDR1 is KGHSH and CDR2 is LQKENI. There are 14 residues in the CDR3. The V segment lost 5 bases and the J segment 3 bases; nucleotides outside the gene matches: 5. This chain's CDR3 is CASSEHRGLYEQYF. DNA of the CDR3: TGTGCCAGCTCAGAGCACAGGGGGCTCTACGAGCAGTACTTC.

This chain connects TRBV27 to TRBJ1-3; 7 positions match TRBD1. This CDR3 is built from 15 residues. Unmatched junction bases numbered 7, after V lost 6 bases and J lost 2 bases. Per germline, CDR1 MNHEY and CDR2 SMNVEV (reference sequence). CDR3 amino acids: CASSQQGWAGNTIYF. CDR3 DNA: TGTGCCAGCAGCCAACAGGGGTGGGCTGGAAACACCATATATTTT.

This clone showed up just once. The chain links TRBV7-8 to TRBJ2-3, with 7 positions matching TRBD1. In germline, CDR1 is SGHVS, CDR2 FQNEAQ. The CDR3 is made up of 14 amino acids. V gave up 5 bases and J gave up 2 bases; unmatched junction bases: 4. CDR3 loop: CASSPTGPTDTQYF. The CDR3 DNA follows: TGTGCCAGCAGCCCGACAGGGCCCACAGATACGCAGTATTTT.